This paragraph reports one TCR beta chain. Method: immunoSEQ multiplex PCR; TCRdb's copy keeps in-frame clones and lacks some. The data contain 2 million to 2.5 million clones, around 95% of them singletons. V dropped 2 bases and J dropped 2 bases, with 8 bases sitting between them. From germline, CDR1 is SGHRS and CDR2 YFSETQ. CDR3 size: 14 residues. The data originate from a study of shared clonotypes between healthy human individuals. Sequencing used naive CD4+ T cells sorted from blood. Indicated subset: CD45RA+ positively selected. V usage is TRBV5-1 and J usage is TRBJ1-5, with no clear D. This clonotype was obtained from a man aged 18-30 years in good health. Here the CDR3 reads CASSFGLGNQPQHF. As DNA, the CDR3 is TGCGCCAGCAGCTTCGGACTGGGCAATCAGCCCCAGCATTTT.